Listed here is a single T cell receptor (beta chain). Repertoires were generated with immunoSEQ multiplex PCR, while TCRdb's copy carries only in-frame clones and drops some. The data contain around 49,000 clones, just under 95% of them singletons. CDR3 length: 16 residues. Germline V gene sequence: CDR1 SGHRS, CDR2 YFSETQ. Trimming cost V 5 bases and J 0 bases; bases outside gene matches: 8. This sample was taken from a study of T cell changes during pregnancy in multiple sclerosis. The specimen comprised CD8+ T cells from peripheral blood mononuclear cells, sampled in the first trimester of pregnancy. The chain carries TRBV5-1 and TRBJ1-3, with 7 bases fitting TRBD1. The sequence came from a female donor with multiple sclerosis, enrolled in a pregnancy study. The CDR3 loop reads CASRAGTEHSGNTIYF. CDR3 coding DNA: TGCGCCAGCAGGGCCGGGACAGAGCACTCTGGAAACACCATATATTTT.